A selection of T cell receptor beta chains follows, all from one sample in a study of T cells after yellow fever vaccination. Via MiXCR, TCRdb re-called the 5' RACE reads, giving one row per CDR3 protein. The profile covers over 130,000 distinct CDR3 sequences, with 6.5% to 8.5% appearing a single time and roughly 0.71% taken by the ten largest. The input for sequencing was CD4+ T cells sorted from PBMCs, taken 5 days after the yellow fever booster vaccination. All receptors come from a man between 25 and 39 years old who received the YFV17D yellow fever vaccine. CDR3s include the opening cysteine and the closing phenylalanine or tryptophan. Fields, in order: clone size, D gene, V gene, J gene, CDR3 DNA, CDR3 protein. D genes are given only for firm matches. Part of the rows lack a size; the others show once, few, many or a class for expanded clones.

size: many; D: .; V: TRBV5-1; J: TRBJ2-1; DNA: TGCGCCAGCAGCTCCGACAATGAGCAGTTCTTC; CDR3: CASSSDNEQFF
size: many; D: TRBD2; V: TRBV20-1; J: TRBJ2-1; DNA: TGCAGCTCCCCCTGGGAGGGCAGGTATGAGCAGTTCTTC; CDR3: CSSPWEGRYEQFF
size: few; D: .; V: TRBV19; J: TRBJ1-5; DNA: TGTGCCAGTAGTATGTCAATAATTCAGCCCCAGCATTTT; CDR3: CASSMSIIQPQHF
size: many; D: .; V: TRBV7-8; J: TRBJ2-1; DNA: TGTGCCAGTCGGGGCGGTAGCTACAATGAGCAGTTCTTC; CDR3: CASRGGSYNEQFF
size: many; D: .; V: TRBV3-1; J: TRBJ2-1; DNA: TGTGCCAGCAGCCACCTTAGAACTAGGGGACGGGACCGGGATGAGCAGTTCTTC; CDR3: CASSHLRTRGRDRDEQFF
size: many; D: .; V: TRBV3-1; J: TRBJ2-5; DNA: TGTGCCAGCAGCCCCCTCGGAATAGCTGAACGTTGGGAGACCCAGTACTTC; CDR3: CASSPLGIAERWETQYF
size: many; D: TRBD2; V: TRBV4-3; J: TRBJ2-7; DNA: TGCGCCAGCAGCCCCTGGACTAGCGGGGGCTACGAGCAGTACTTC; CDR3: CASSPWTSGGYEQYF
size: many; D: .; V: TRBV5-5; J: TRBJ1-1; DNA: TGTGCCAGCAGCTTGCCAGGGGCGGACACTGAAGCTTTCTTT; CDR3: CASSLPGADTEAFF
size: many; D: .; V: TRBV12-3/TRBV12-4; J: TRBJ2-1; DNA: TGTGCCAGCAGTTTACGGCAGTATTACAATGAGCAGTTCTTC; CDR3: CASSLRQYYNEQFF
size: many; D: TRBD2; V: TRBV12-3/TRBV12-4; J: TRBJ2-2; DNA: TGTGCCAGCTCTTCCGGGACTAGCGGGAGGAGGGGGGAGCTGTTTTTT; CDR3: CASSSGTSGRRGELFF
size: many; D: TRBD2; V: TRBV4-2; J: TRBJ2-7; DNA: TGTGCCAGCAGCCAAGGGACTAGCGGAGCCTACGAGCAGTACTTC; CDR3: CASSQGTSGAYEQYF
size: many; D: TRBD2; V: TRBV20-1; J: TRBJ2-5; DNA: TGCAGTGCGGCAACTAGCGGTCAAGAGACCCAGTACTTC; CDR3: CSAATSGQETQYF
size: few; D: TRBD2; V: TRBV7-8; J: TRBJ2-3; DNA: TGTGCCAGCAGCTTAGCGCAAGGGAGGGCCAACACAGATACGCAGTATTTT; CDR3: CASSLAQGRANTDTQYF
size: many; D: .; V: TRBV4-3; J: TRBJ2-3; DNA: TGCGCCAGCAGCCAAATCTCTAAGCCGACAGATACGCAGTATTTT; CDR3: CASSQISKPTDTQYF
size: many; D: TRBD2; V: TRBV10-3; J: TRBJ2-7; DNA: TGTGCCATCAGTGGACCAGGTACAGCGGGAGTATTGAAGCAGTACTTC; CDR3: CAISGPGTAGVLKQYF
size: many; D: TRBD2; V: TRBV7-2; J: TRBJ2-3; DNA: TGTGCCAGCACCCCTAGCGGCAAACGCACAGATACGCAGTATTTT; CDR3: CASTPSGKRTDTQYF
size: many; D: TRBD1; V: TRBV20-1; J: TRBJ1-2; DNA: TGCAGTGCTAGAGATCTCCGGACAGGGAGTGGCTACACCTTC; CDR3: CSARDLRTGSGYTF
size: many; D: TRBD2; V: TRBV6-5; J: TRBJ2-7; DNA: TGTGCCAGCAGTTACAAAGCTCTAGCGGGAGGGCCCCACGAGCAGTACTTC; CDR3: CASSYKALAGGPHEQYF
size: many; D: .; V: TRBV12-3/TRBV12-4; J: TRBJ2-2; DNA: TGTGCCAGCAGCCCCCGAGGGGGACCCTCGACCGGGGAGCTGTTTTTT; CDR3: CASSPRGGPSTGELFF
size: many; D: .; V: TRBV12-3/TRBV12-4; J: TRBJ2-1; DNA: TGTGCCAGCAGGATGTCGGATCCCGGCTACAATGAGCAGTTCTTC; CDR3: CASRMSDPGYNEQFF
size: many; D: TRBD1; V: TRBV7-2; J: TRBJ2-3; DNA: TGTGCCAGCAGCTTAGCGAGGGGGCTCTTCACAGATACGCAGTATTTT; CDR3: CASSLARGLFTDTQYF
size: many; D: .; V: TRBV7-2; J: TRBJ2-2; DNA: TGTGCCAGCAGCTATCAAAGGTCCGGGGAGCTGTTTTTT; CDR3: CASSYQRSGELFF
size: many; D: .; V: TRBV7-2; J: TRBJ2-7; DNA: TGTGCCAGCAGCCCTCCGGTTAGGGCCGAGCAGTACTTC; CDR3: CASSPPVRAEQYF
size: many; D: .; V: TRBV12-3/TRBV12-4; J: TRBJ2-2; DNA: TGTGCCAGCAAATATGACAGAACCACCGGGGAGCTGTTTTTT; CDR3: CASKYDRTTGELFF
size: few; D: .; V: TRBV7-2; J: TRBJ2-2; DNA: TGTGCCAGCAGCTTAGCCGGGACTAACACCGGGGAGCTGTTTTTT; CDR3: CASSLAGTNTGELFF
size: many; D: TRBD1; V: TRBV4-2; J: TRBJ1-5; DNA: TGTGCCAGCAGCCCCTCCGGGACAGGGATTTCGTATAGCAATCAGCCCCAGCATTTT; CDR3: CASSPSGTGISYSNQPQHF
size: many; D: .; V: TRBV5-6; J: TRBJ1-1; DNA: TGTGCCAGCAGCTTGGCCGATGGGTCTGAAGCTTTCTTT; CDR3: CASSLADGSEAFF
size: few; D: .; V: TRBV10-2; J: TRBJ2-1; DNA: TGCGCCAGCAGTCCCCAACAAGGTTCCGATGAGCAGTTCTTC; CDR3: CASSPQQGSDEQFF
size: many; D: .; V: TRBV9; J: TRBJ2-2; DNA: TGTGCCAGCAGCGTAGTCGGCAGGCCCGGGGAGCTGTTTTTT; CDR3: CASSVVGRPGELFF
size: few; D: TRBD2; V: TRBV20-1; J: TRBJ2-1; DNA: TGCAGTGCGGGACTAGATTTCGATGAGCAGTTCTTC; CDR3: CSAGLDFDEQFF
size: many; D: .; V: TRBV20-1; J: TRBJ2-3; DNA: TGCAGTGCCCTGCTTTCCAGGCAGCAGTATTTT; CDR3: CSALLSRQQYF
size: many; D: .; V: TRBV5-1; J: TRBJ2-2; DNA: TGCGCCAGCAGCCCCTCCTGGGCCTCCGGGGAGCTGTTTTTT; CDR3: CASSPSWASGELFF
size: many; D: .; V: TRBV4-3; J: TRBJ2-3; DNA: TGCGCCAGCAGCCAAGATAGGGTAGATACGCAGTATTTT; CDR3: CASSQDRVDTQYF
size: many; D: TRBD2; V: TRBV29-1; J: TRBJ2-1; DNA: TGCAGCGTTCCCCATGGGGGGGAGAACAATGAGCAGTTCTTC; CDR3: CSVPHGGENNEQFF
size: many; D: TRBD2; V: TRBV20-1; J: TRBJ2-5; DNA: TGCAGTGCTAGTGTAGCGGGATGGGAGACCCAGTACTTC; CDR3: CSASVAGWETQYF
size: many; D: .; V: TRBV10-3; J: TRBJ2-5; DNA: TGTGCCATCAGTGAGCCACAGATCGGGGAAGCTTTCCAAGAGACCCAGTACTTC; CDR3: CAISEPQIGEAFQETQYF
size: many; D: TRBD1; V: TRBV27; J: TRBJ1-5; DNA: TGTGCCAGCAGTCAAACAGGGGTAACCAATCAGCCCCAGCATTTT; CDR3: CASSQTGVTNQPQHF
size: many; D: .; V: TRBV7-6; J: TRBJ2-3; DNA: TGTGCCAGCAGCTTAGTCGACACAGATACGCAGTATTTT; CDR3: CASSLVDTDTQYF
size: many; D: .; V: TRBV18; J: TRBJ1-3; DNA: TGTGCCAGCTCACCGGGGCCCGCGAGAAACACCATATATTTT; CDR3: CASSPGPARNTIYF
size: many; D: .; V: TRBV20-1; J: TRBJ2-3; DNA: TGCAGTGCTAGAGATCTGAGGGATTGGGAGGATACGCAGTATTTT; CDR3: CSARDLRDWEDTQYF
size: many; D: .; V: TRBV7-9; J: TRBJ2-3; DNA: TGTGCCAGCAGCAGCGCGCAAACAGATACGCAGTATTTT; CDR3: CASSSAQTDTQYF
size: few; D: TRBD2; V: TRBV20-1; J: TRBJ2-5; DNA: TGCAGTGCTAGGAGACTAGCGGGACGGGAGACCCAGTACTTC; CDR3: CSARRLAGRETQYF
size: many; D: .; V: TRBV20-1; J: TRBJ2-7; DNA: TGCAGTGCTAGAGGTTCTAGGGGTAACGAGCAGTACTTC; CDR3: CSARGSRGNEQYF
size: few; D: TRBD2; V: TRBV24-1; J: TRBJ2-1; DNA: TGTGCCACCAGTGATCCTACCGGGACTAGCGGGAGCTACAATGAGCAGTTCTTC; CDR3: CATSDPTGTSGSYNEQFF
size: .; D: .; V: TRBV24-1; J: TRBJ2-7; DNA: TGTGCCACCAGTGATGTGGTAGGACTACTGAAATACGAGCAGTACTTC; CDR3: CATSDVVGLLKYEQYF
size: many; D: TRBD2; V: TRBV2; J: TRBJ2-7; DNA: TGTGCCAGCAACCGGGGGGACTACGAGCAGTACTTC; CDR3: CASNRGDYEQYF
size: many; D: .; V: TRBV7-2; J: TRBJ2-3; DNA: TGTGCCAGCAGCCTACAGGGAGTTGCAGATACGCAGTATTTT; CDR3: CASSLQGVADTQYF
size: many; D: .; V: TRBV10-2; J: TRBJ2-7; DNA: TGCGCCAGCAGTGAAACCCCGGACTACTTAGGCGAGCAGTACTTC; CDR3: CASSETPDYLGEQYF
size: many; D: .; V: TRBV20-1; J: TRBJ2-1; DNA: TGCAGTGCGGGGAGGAGGGCAGCCTACAATGAGCAGTTCTTC; CDR3: CSAGRRAAYNEQFF
size: many; D: .; V: TRBV11-2; J: TRBJ1-2; DNA: TGTGCCAGCAGCCTACAGTCGTCGAGCTATGGCTACACCTTC; CDR3: CASSLQSSSYGYTF
size: many; D: .; V: TRBV5-1; J: TRBJ2-1; DNA: TGCGCCAGCAGCTTGGTGGGTGACTACAATGAGCAGTTCTTC; CDR3: CASSLVGDYNEQFF
size: many; D: TRBD1; V: TRBV7-2; J: TRBJ1-1; DNA: TGTGCCAGCAGCTCGGGACAGTGGGGAGCTTTCTTT; CDR3: CASSSGQWGAFF